The 3 T cell receptor beta chains below all came from one sample that was sequenced in a study of post-analysis software for immune sequencing data. Study-level findings and limits: There were five or six TRBV segments more frequent in patients than controls, and TRBV5-6, TRBV5-1 and TRBV20-1 were among them.

Unique molecular identifiers featured in each of the TCR beta cDNA libraries. Each CDR3 protein gets one entry after TCRdb re-called the PCR reads with MiXCR. The sample yields 400,000 to 500,000 distinct CDR3 sequences, about 40% seen once. Their recognized antigens are unknown. The sequencing sample was made of blood. The source of these receptors is a girl aged 2 to 9 with multiple sclerosis.

This clonotype was observed a single time. The chain uses TRBV7-2 and TRBJ2-7; D call uncertain. This CDR3 comprises 14 residues. Germline V lookup: CDR1 SGHTA, CDR2 FQGNSA. V was pared by 1 base and J by 7 bases, with 14 bases between. The CDR3 nucleotides read TGTGCCAGCAGCTTAGTGTCTGGGCCCGGGGAGCAGTACTTC. Amino acid sequence: CASSLVSGPGEQYF.

This clonotype was counted a few times. This chain links TRBV7-9 with TRBJ2-4; 12 bases fit TRBD2. The J call may be faulty, since TRBJ2-7 better matches the DNA end. The CDR3 is made up of 14 amino acids. Germline V lookup: CDR1 SEHNR, CDR2 FQNEAQ (reference sequence). Here the CDR3 DNA reads TGTGCCAGCAACCTAGCGGGAGGGCCGTCCGAGCAGTACTTC. This gives the protein CASNLAGGPSEQYF.

V is TRBV6-5 and J is TRBJ2-1, with 12 bases matching TRBD2. The germline V gene encodes CDR1 MNHEY and CDR2 SVGAGI. Trimming removed 2 bases from V and 8 bases from J; junction bases left unmatched: 10. CDR3 size: 17 residues. The CDR3 spells CASSYRRLAGVSDEQFF. CDR3 nucleotides: TGTGCCAGCAGTTACAGGAGACTAGCGGGAGTTTCCGATGAGCAGTTCTTC.